Reported below is one T cell receptor (beta chain). This entry is derived from a study of blood T cell repertoires in COVID-19. Study-wide background: COVID-19 samples from acute and convalescent phases originated in the United States, Italy and Spain. In each case, the material was cDNA or gDNA derived from T cells, B-cell-depleted T cells, or PBMCs.

Here immunoSEQ multiplex PCR was the method, and the copy in TCRdb shows in-frame clones only, minus some. The sample lists roughly 140,000 clones, just under 85% occurring once. Those who participated ranged in age from about 18 to 89 years and resided in about two dozen US areas. Cohort allocation depended upon clinical history that participants reported. The CDR3 contains 13 residues. Germline V gives CDR1 SNHLY, CDR2 FYNNEI. The V end lost 7 bases, the J end lost 7 bases, and 14 bases lay between the germline ends. This rearrangement joins TRBV2 to TRBJ2-1; D call uncertain. The source material was PBMCs or T cells enriched from blood (not recorded which). The receptor was derived from a woman aged 40 to 50 who had recovered from COVID-19. CDR3 sequence reads: CASKISLSNEQFF. The DNA for the CDR3 is TGTGCCAGCAAGATCTCCCTGAGTAATGAGCAGTTCTTC. The entire variable domain, with the rest obtained from reference TRBV2 and TRBJ2-1, is as follows: EPEVTQTPSHQVTQMGQEVILRCVPISNHLYFYWYRQILGQKVEFLVSFYNNEISEKSEIFDDQFSVERPDGSNFTLKIRSTKLEDSAMYFCASKISLSNEQFFGPGTRLTVL.